The T cell receptor (beta chain) described here comes from a study of blood T cell repertoires in COVID-19 (dated by TCRdb to 2018 to 2020). With respect to the entire study: Samples covering the acute and convalescent phases of COVID-19 were provided by collaborators in the United States, Italy and Spain. The material from the prospective study consisted of cDNA or gDNA derived from T cells, B-cell-depleted T cells, or PBMCs. Subjects who had been exposed to COVID-19, were actively infected with it, or had recovered from it provided the deeply sampled blood TCRbeta repertoires that made up the dataset. The repertoires were made available in a free public database intended to serve as a resource for research on the immune response to SARS-CoV-2. The samples were drawn from two sources: the first 160 participants of the ongoing ImmuneRACE study, and 1,000 to 1,500 subjects contributed by 6 global collaborators. Sample metadata almost always included a de-identified subject ID, COVID-19 status, age in years and sex. HLA class I and class II types, where available, came from metadata supplied by the sample provider rather than from assay-based typing. Overall results and qualifications from the work: How much clinical and demographic metadata was included differed by source and by participant, and the metadata was provided uncurated.

In the prospective study, participants were about 18 to 100 years old, resided in approximately 22 geographic areas of the United States, and were enrolled through a virtual design. In the prospective study, participants were assigned to cohorts based on the clinical history participants reported in a screening survey and a study questionnaire. A participant counted as exposed if, within 2 weeks of entering the study, that participant had been in contact with someone who had a PCR-confirmed or clinician-diagnosed COVID-19 case. Each participant in the prospective study had whole blood, serum and a nasopharyngeal or oropharyngeal swab collected by mobile phlebotomists. Participants in the prospective study had the option to provide additional blood draws and questionnaires over a roughly 2-month period. Before DNA extraction, blood samples from the prospective study were shipped at room temperature or frozen.

The table lists this clone with a few counts. It has no known antigen specificity. No much larger clonotype is one base removed from it; base qualities were not supplied. The immunoSEQ Assay, a bias-controlled multiplex PCR, was used to amplify TCRbeta CDR3 regions from genomic DNA. As for the authors' bioinformatics: Within the assay, amplification of reference gene primers was used to estimate how many nucleated cells each sample contained. To quantify the absolute abundance of each unique TCRbeta CDR3 rearrangement, sequence reads were collapsed and filtered. For each sample, productive Simpson clonality was calculated by taking the square root of Simpson's diversity index across productive rearrangements. As stored in TCRdb, this immuneACCESS dataset retains in-frame rearrangements with V and J assigned. A fraction of the clones does not appear; measured against another copy, unresolved V genes explain less than half of the discrepancy, and the remainder lacks a known reason. V, J and clone size reflect that table, while D and trimming were determined from the DNA. Counted in this sample were 180,000 or so clones; 80% of them appeared once. Together, the top ten hold approximately 14% of the sample.

From its cysteine to its phenylalanine, the CDR3 spans 16 amino acids. The kept DNA is CDR3 alone, 48 bases in frame from the first base. Based on the germline V gene, the CDR1 and CDR2 sequences are SGHDT and YYEEEE. The V end gives up 1 base and the J end 0 bases, leaving 6 bases in the junction not matched to a gene. Sequenced input: PBMCs or T cells enriched from blood (not recorded which). Recombination connected TRBV5-6 to TRBJ2-5, and TRBD2 aligns with 7 junction nucleotides. This TCR derives from a man aged 55-75 years who had been exposed to COVID-19. The bases read TGTGCCAGCAGCTTGTTAACAGCGGGGTACCAAGAGACCCAGTACTTC. The translation is CASSLLTAGYQETQYF.